The 18 T cell receptor beta chains listed next were all sequenced from one sample in a study of OX40 agonist ivuxolimab in advanced cancers. The assay was immunoSEQ multiplex PCR, and TCRdb's table has in-frame clones only and misses some. This table has tens of thousands of clones, about 90% appearing once. Material: CD4+ or CD8+ T cells sorted from blood, obtained in a trial of the OX40 agonist ivuxolimab. All receptors come from an adult with an advanced solid tumor such as melanoma, head and neck, liver or kidney cancer.

The J gene is TRBJ1-1, the V gene TRBV28; D is perhaps TRBD1 (5 bases). This CDR3 contains 15 residues. V dropped 2 bases and J dropped 7 bases, with 17 bases sitting between them. Germline V gene data show CDR1 as MDHEN and CDR2 as SYDVKM. CDR3 in amino acids: CASSLGLLRGGEAFF. CDR3 bases: TGTGCCAGCAGTTTAGGGCTCCTGCGGGGGGGTGAAGCTTTCTTT.

V gene TRBV7-9 combines with J gene TRBJ2-5; D ambiguous. Germline values: CDR1 SEHNR, CDR2 FQNEAQ (reference sequence). CDR3 length: 14 amino acids. The V end was cut by 8 bases, the J end by 5 bases, with 18 bases between. The CDR3 here is CASHRSESEETQYF. The CDR3 DNA follows: TGTGCCAGCCATCGGAGTGAATCGGAGGAGACCCAGTACTTC.

The chain links TRBV11-2 to TRBJ2-3, with TRBD1 as a possible D gene (7 bases). The CDR3 contains 19 residues. Germline V lookup: CDR1 SGHAT, CDR2 FQNNGV. Trimming cost V 1 base and J 4 bases, with 24 bases left between them. CDR3 nucleotides: TGTGCCAGCAGCTTAGCATACCTAGCGACAGGGACCATCGCAGATACGCAGTATTTT. Protein sequence: CASSLAYLATGTIADTQYF. The variable domain in full, completed from reference TRBV11-2 and TRBJ2-3, reads EAGVAQSPRYKIIEKRQSVAFWCNPISGHATLYWYQQILGQGPKLLIQFQNNGVVDDSQLPKDRFSAERLKGVDSTLKIQPAKLEDSAVYLCASSLAYLATGTIADTQYFGPGTRLTVL.

The chain carries TRBV7-2 and TRBJ1-1, with a tentative D call TRBD1 (5 bases). Trimming removed 10 bases from V and 1 base from J, with 13 bases in between. The length of the CDR3 is 13 residues. CDR1 and CDR2 from the germline V gene are SGHTA and FQGNSA. CDR3 residues: CAKPRGENTEAFF. CDR3 sequence (DNA): TGTGCCAAGCCTCGGGGGGAGAACACTGAAGCTTTCTTT.

This clone was recorded once. The chain employs TRBV4-2 and TRBJ2-2; perhaps D is TRBD1 or TRBD2 (5 bases each). Per the germline V gene, CDR1 is LGHNA and CDR2 is YNFKEQ. The CDR3 totals 17 residues. The V end was cut by 0 bases, the J end by 4 bases, with 15 bases between. This CDR3 reads CASSQDWGTPSTGELFF. In DNA form, the CDR3 reads TGTGCCAGCAGCCAAGATTGGGGGACCCCTTCCACCGGGGAGCTGTTTTTT.

This clone was counted a few times. The CDR3 DNA reads as TGCGCCAGCAGCCAGGGCCCAACAGGGATCGGGGAGCTGTTTTTT. Amino acid sequence: CASSQGPTGIGELFF. The rearrangement uses TRBV4-1 and TRBJ2-2, with D perhaps matching TRBD1 (6 bases). Germline V gene sequence: CDR1 MGHRA, CDR2 YSYEKL. V lost 3 bases and J 7 bases, leaving 15 bases between the germline ends. CDR3 length equals 15 residues.

V is TRBV19 and J is TRBJ1-1, with TRBD1 as a possible D gene (5 bases). Germline lookup yields CDR1 LNHDA and CDR2 SQIVND (reference sequence). The germline V and J ends were trimmed by 6 bases and 3 bases, with 11 bases remaining between them. The CDR3 consists of 13 residues. CDR3 sequence: CASRYGGDTEAFF. The DNA of the CDR3 is TGTGCCAGTAGGTATGGGGGAGACACTGAAGCTTTCTTT.

The J gene is TRBJ1-1, the V gene TRBV21-1; no check of the table's D call, TRBD1, against the DNA was made. TRBV21-1 has pseudogene status. The CDR3 spans 15 residues. The CDR3 sequence is CASSKRGRRNTEAFF. CDR3 coding DNA: TGTGCCAGCAGCAAAAGGGGAAGGAGGAACACTGAAGCTTTCTTT.

The CDR3 sequence is CATSPRTGVDYGYTF. The CDR3 nucleotides read TGTGCCACCAGTCCCCGGACAGGGGTGGACTATGGCTACACCTTC. The chain recombines TRBV15 with TRBJ1-2, with 9 nucleotides matching TRBD1. The V and J ends lost 6 bases and 3 bases, in that order; junction bases with no gene match: 8. The CDR3 loop spans 15 amino acids. CDR1 is LNHNV, CDR2 YYDKDF, per germline (reference sequence). Supplemented by reference TRBV15 and TRBJ1-2, the full variable domain reads DAMVIQNPRYQVTQFGKPVTLSCSQTLNHNVMYWYQQKSSQAPKLLFHYYDKDFNNEADTPDNFQSRRPNTSFCFLDIRSPGLGDTAMYLCATSPRTGVDYGYTFGSGTRLTVV.

This clone was seen once. The chain links TRBV7-2 to TRBJ1-5; TRBD1 matches 9 bases. This CDR3 spans 16 amino acids. The germline V gene encodes CDR1 SGHTA and CDR2 FQGNSA. J gave up 0 bases and V 5 bases, and 5 bases lay outside the gene matches. The CDR3 DNA sequence: TGTGCCAGCAGCCTTGACAGGGGGTATAGCAATCAGCCCCAGCATTTT. Translation gives CASSLDRGYSNQPQHF.

In its sample, this clone was seen once. The chain has TRBV4-1 and TRBJ2-1; D is possibly TRBD2 (6 bases). This CDR3 spans 12 amino acids. V gave up 4 bases and J gave up 9 bases, with 10 bases separating them. The germline CDR1 and CDR2 sequences are MGHRA and YSYEKL. The CDR3 reads CASSPLSGEQFF. The CDR3, as DNA: TGCGCCAGCAGCCCCCTTAGCGGTGAGCAGTTCTTC.

J is TRBJ1-4 and V is TRBV7-8; 10 bases align to TRBD1. The V gene end was trimmed by 4 bases and the J gene end by 7 bases; junction bases not matched to a gene: 12. This CDR3 region has 17 residues. Looked up from germline, CDR1 is SGHVS and CDR2 is FQNEAQ. The DNA for the CDR3 is TGTGCCAGCAGCTCAGTTATGGTGACAGGGGGCCGTGAAAAACTGTTTTTT. Its protein product is CASSSVMVTGGREKLFF. Looking up the rest from reference TRBV7-8 and TRBJ1-4 gives the full variable domain: GAGVSQSPRYKVAKRGQDVALRCDPISGHVSLFWYQQALGQGPEFLTYFQNEAQLDKSGLPSDRFFAERPEGSVSTLKIQRTQQEDSAVYLCASSSVMVTGGREKLFFGSGTQLSVL.

CDR3 nucleotides: TGTGCCAGCAGTACCGATCCCGGGACAGGGCCCTACGAGCAGTACTTC. It codes for CASSTDPGTGPYEQYF. This sequence joins TRBV2 and TRBJ2-5, with 9 bases identical to TRBD1. The tail of the sequence fits TRBJ2-7 better, so the J call may be wrong. The CDR3 covers 16 residues. Germline CDR1 and CDR2: SNHLY and FYNNEI.

The chain couples TRBV6-6 to TRBJ2-2; no clear D gene. There are 10 residues in the CDR3. CDR1 and CDR2 from the germline V gene are MNHNY and SVGAGI (reference sequence). The V end was cut by 8 bases, the J end by 6 bases, with 4 bases between. The CDR3 protein is CASFAGELFF. The DNA for the CDR3 is TGTGCCAGCTTCGCCGGGGAGCTGTTTTTT.

The V call is TRBV15, the J call TRBJ1-2; the D gene is possibly TRBD1 (6 bases). Germline CDR1 LNHNV, CDR2 YYDKDF (reference sequence). CDR3 length equals 13 residues. V lost 8 bases and J 0 bases, leaving 10 bases between the germline ends. The chain's CDR3 is CATAQGSNYGYTF. The CDR3 DNA reads as TGTGCCACCGCACAGGGATCTAACTATGGCTACACCTTC.

The chain links TRBV7-9 to TRBJ1-2; the match to TRBD1 covers 9 bases. The germline V gene has CDR1 SEHNR and CDR2 FQNEAQ (reference sequence). This CDR3 has 15 residues. Losses at the gene ends were 1 base for V and 4 bases for J; bases not matched to a gene: 4. CDR3 region: CASSLDTGGGYGYTF. CDR3 coding DNA: TGTGCCAGCAGCTTAGATACAGGGGGCGGCTATGGCTACACCTTC.

The chain recombines TRBV6-4 with TRBJ1-5, with 9 bases fitting TRBD1. V dropped 9 bases and J dropped 6; count of bases not matched to a gene: 3. The germline CDR1 and CDR2 sequences are MRHNA and SNTAGT. The CDR3 is made up of 12 amino acids. CDR3: CARQGAGQPQHF. The CDR3 nucleotides read TGTGCCAGACAGGGGGCAGGTCAGCCCCAGCATTTT.

The chain couples TRBV7-9 to TRBJ2-7; D ambiguous. The germline V gene has CDR1 SEHNR and CDR2 FQNEAQ (reference sequence). The V and J ends lost 0 bases and 0 bases respectively, with 12 bases between them. The CDR3 sequence is 16 residues long. The CDR3 sequence: CASSLAPAPGSYEQYF. The CDR3 coding sequence is TGTGCCAGCAGCTTAGCGCCAGCGCCGGGCTCCTACGAGCAGTACTTC.